The 10 T cell receptor beta chains in this list originate from one sample, sequenced in a study of blood T cell repertoires in COVID-19. The assay was immunoSEQ multiplex PCR, and TCRdb's table has in-frame clones only and misses some. This table holds roughly 300,000 clones, 70% to 90% found once. Sequencing input: peripheral blood. The receptors were gathered from a man aged 18 to 30 with active or convalescent COVID-19.

The chain is built from TRBV5-1 and TRBJ1-2; 7 positions match TRBD1. The CDR3 has 17 residues. Germline CDR1 SGHRS, CDR2 YFSETQ. Trimming removed 0 bases from V and 4 bases from J; junction bases left unmatched: 12. CDR3: CASSLDGTATDLYGYTF. The CDR3 nucleotides are TGCGCCAGCAGCTTGGACGGGACAGCAACAGACCTCTATGGCTACACCTTC. Looking up the rest from reference TRBV5-1 and TRBJ1-2 gives the full variable domain: KAGVTQTPRYLIKTRGQQVTLSCSPISGHRSVSWYQQTPGQGLQFLFEYFSETQRNKGNFPGRFSGRQFSNSRSEMNVSTLELGDSALYLCASSLDGTATDLYGYTFGSGTRLTVV.

The CDR3 spells CASSLGPGGVPSPGGYTF. CDR3 DNA sequence: TGTGCCAGCAGCTTAGGCCCTGGGGGGGTTCCGTCCCCGGGGGGCTACACCTTC. This rearrangement joins TRBV13 to TRBJ1-2; D possibly corresponds to TRBD1 (5 bases). Germline CDR1 reads PRHDT; CDR2 reads FYEKMQ (reference sequence). V lost 0 bases and J lost 8, with 25 bases in between. This CDR3 region has 18 residues.

The V and J genes are TRBV6-4 and TRBJ1-2, with unresolved D. Germline V gene data show CDR1 as MRHNA and CDR2 as SNTAGT. Trimming cost V 3 bases and J 0 bases, with 5 bases left between them. The CDR3 length is 13 residues. The CDR3 here is CASSEAANYGYTF. In nucleotides, the CDR3 is TGTGCCAGCAGTGAGGCCGCTAACTATGGCTACACCTTC.

The chain has TRBV9 and TRBJ1-2, with D possibly TRBD1 on 5 matching bases. V was shortened by 0 bases and J by 4 bases, with 10 bases between the two germline ends. This CDR3 is built from 14 residues. Germline V gives CDR1 SGDLS, CDR2 YYNGEE. The CDR3 DNA reads TGTGCCAGCAGCGTAGCTGGGGGGATCTATGGCTACACCTTC. Its translation: CASSVAGGIYGYTF.

The chain recombines TRBV2 with TRBJ2-3; 8 nucleotides align to TRBD1. Looked up from germline, CDR1 is SNHLY and CDR2 is FYNNEI. The CDR3 totals 12 residues. Trimming removed 6 bases from V and 4 bases from J; junction bases left unmatched: 0. This CDR3 is CASRGQADTQYF. As DNA, the CDR3 is TGTGCCAGCAGGGGACAGGCAGATACGCAGTATTTT.

The rearrangement joins TRBV27 to TRBJ2-3, with D possibly matching TRBD2 (6 bases). CDR3 length: 15 residues. V lost 2 bases to trimming and J lost 2 bases, with 11 bases between them. CDR1 and CDR2 (germline): MNHEY, SMNVEV (reference sequence). The DNA for the CDR3 is TGTGCCAGCAGTTTAGGCGGACTACCCACAGATACGCAGTATTTT. This codes for CASSLGGLPTDTQYF.

CDR3 amino acids: CASIHRSGNTEAFF. DNA of the CDR3: TGTGCCAGCATCCACAGATCCGGGAACACTGAAGCTTTCTTT. This chain connects TRBV2 to TRBJ1-1, with no clear D. Germline CDR1 is SNHLY and CDR2 is FYNNEI. The CDR3 totals 14 residues. V lost 7 bases and J 1 base, leaving 13 bases between the germline ends.

This clone occurred once. The V and J genes are TRBV27 and TRBJ2-1; D is unresolved. V gave up 6 bases and J gave up 0 bases, with 3 bases separating them. Germline V gene lookup returns CDR1 MNHEY and CDR2 SMNVEV (reference sequence). This CDR3 contains 12 residues. The CDR3 coding sequence is TGTGCCAGCAGACTCTCCTACAATGAGCAGTTCTTC. Translation gives CASRLSYNEQFF.

The V call is TRBV6-5, the J call TRBJ2-5; TRBD1 matches 8 bases. The V and J ends lost 4 bases and 2 bases, in that order; junction bases with no gene match: 3. The V gene's germline CDR1 is MNHEY and CDR2 SVGAGI. This CDR3 spans 14 amino acids. CDR3: CASSLQGGQETQYF. DNA of the CDR3: TGTGCCAGCAGTTTACAGGGGGGTCAAGAGACCCAGTACTTC.

The chain carries TRBV7-2 and TRBJ1-5, with D maybe TRBD1 (5 bases). Trimming pared 0 bases from V and 6 bases from J, leaving 6 bases between. CDR3 length: 13 amino acids. Looked up from germline, CDR1 is SGHTA and CDR2 is FQGNSA. Here the CDR3 reads CASSLAQGQPQHF. The CDR3 nucleotides read TGTGCCAGCAGCTTAGCTCAGGGTCAGCCCCAGCATTTT.